The 22 T cell receptor beta chains listed next were all sequenced from one sample in a study of human T cells and chemical hapten exposure (dated by TCRdb to about 2021). The protocol used for the library was RACE. Data came from a NextSeq 500. TCRdb reworked the public reads: Q25 trimming with fastp, MiXCR clone assembly, productive beta chains retained. Under each unique CDR3 protein, matching rows form one entry showing the most common genes and DNA. Within this sample are roughly 84,000 distinct CDR3 sequences, with roughly 10% of them counted one time only. The ten largest clones capture roughly 5% of the sample. Interpreted using the paper, the time point label stands for: patch test 2, 6 weeks after DPC sensitization. What this sample's treatment or condition label stands for: therapeutic diphenylcyclopropenone sensitization with weekly scalp DPC. Specimen: whole blood, collected in connection with sensitization to the hapten diphenylcyclopropenone (DPC). The receptors originated from a woman aged 50 to 60 with alopecia areata. Some clones in this sample may be carry-over from other donors' samples.

In its sample, this clonotype was seen a few times. J is TRBJ2-7 and V is TRBV3-2; the table assigns TRBD2, which was not confirmed against the DNA. TRBV3-2 represents a pseudogene. This CDR3 region has 17 residues. The CDR3 region is CASRLGRLAGAFYEQYF. The CDR3 DNA follows: TGTGCCAGCAGGTTGGGCCGCCTAGCGGGAGCCTTCTACGAGCAGTACTTC.

The rearrangement uses TRBV7-8 and TRBJ2-4; TRBD1 matches 10 bases. The germline V gene encodes CDR1 SGHVS and CDR2 FQNEAQ. The CDR3 extends over 16 amino acids. The ends lost 1 base at V and 4 bases at J; junction bases unmatched: 4. The CDR3 coding sequence is TGTGCCAGCAGCTTAGTTGGGGGACAGGGGAAAAACATTCAGTACTTC. It encodes CASSLVGGQGKNIQYF.

Ten or more counts support this clonotype. Here the CDR3 DNA reads TGTGCCAGCAGCAATACCAGCTTTAAGCCCACAGATACGCAGTATTTT. This gives the protein CASSNTSFKPTDTQYF. The genes are TRBV21-1 and TRBJ2-3. TRBV21-1 corresponds to a pseudogene. This CDR3 region has 16 residues.

This clonotype was recorded a few times. This sequence joins TRBV20-1 and TRBJ1-1; D not resolved. The germline V and J ends were trimmed by 2 bases and 7 bases, with 11 bases remaining between them. This CDR3 is 12 amino acids long. Germline CDR1 reads DFQATT; CDR2 reads SNEGSKA (reference sequence). The CDR3 DNA reads TGCAGTGCTAGATCAGGCGGAATTGAAGCTTTCTTT. It yields the protein CSARSGGIEAFF.

The chain has TRBV6-6 and TRBJ2-1; no definite D call. The V end was cut by 0 bases, the J end by 5 bases, with 5 bases between. The CDR3 totals 13 residues. The germline V gene has CDR1 MNHNY and CDR2 SVGAGI (reference sequence). CDR3 nucleotides: TGTGCCAGCAGTTACTCGAATAACAATGAGCAGTTCTTC. This gives the protein CASSYSNNNEQFF.

This clonotype appeared many times. Sequence at one end of the junction differs from germline and may be a read error. This chain connects TRBV6-2 or TRBV6-3 to TRBJ2-5, with D tentatively TRBD1 or TRBD2 (5 bases each). This CDR3 is built from 11 residues. The germline V gene has CDR1 MNHEY and CDR2 SVGEGT. CDR3 region: CASSRGTAWNF. In DNA, the CDR3 is TGTGCCAGCAGTCGAGGGACGGCCTGGAACTTC.

This clonotype was observed many times. The J gene is TRBJ2-1, the V gene TRBV4-3; TRBD2 aligns across 7 bases. The CDR3 runs to 15 residues. J was trimmed by 2 bases and V by 3 bases; bases with no gene match: 4. Germline loops: CDR1 LGHNA, CDR2 YSLEER. The chain's CDR3 is CASSQDRGAYNEQFF. CDR3 coding DNA: TGCGCCAGCAGCCAGGACCGGGGGGCCTACAATGAGCAGTTCTTC.

This clonotype was counted ten times or more. The chain couples TRBV28 to TRBJ2-2; possibly TRBD1 or TRBD2 for D (5 bases each). V was trimmed by 6 bases and J by 1 base, leaving 24 bases between them. The CDR3 totals 19 residues. CDR1 is MDHEN and CDR2 is SYDVKM in the germline V gene. The DNA of the CDR3 is TGTGCCAGCAGCTACCCCCGGGGTAGGGGACGCTGGAACACCGGGGAGCTGTTTTTT. This codes for CASSYPRGRGRWNTGELFF.

This clonotype was seen many times. This chain connects TRBV6-5 to TRBJ1-1; no reliable D call. CDR1 and CDR2 from the germline V gene are MNHEY and SVGAGI. The germline V and J ends were trimmed by 1 base and 0 bases, with 6 bases remaining between them. This CDR3 contains 14 residues. CDR3 in DNA: TGTGCCAGCAGTTACTGGGGAATGAACACTGAAGCTTTCTTT. Its translation is CASSYWGMNTEAFF.

This clonotype came up a few times. The V gene is TRBV12-3 or TRBV12-4, the J gene TRBJ2-5, with TRBD1 as a possible D gene (6 bases). The V end was cut by 0 bases, the J end by 5 bases, with 13 bases between. The length of the CDR3 is 15 residues. CDR3 residues: CASSLARRTVETQYF. The CDR3 DNA reads as TGTGCCAGCAGTTTAGCCCGAAGGACAGTGGAGACCCAGTACTTC.

The V gene is TRBV28, the J gene TRBJ2-3, with D unclear. From germline, CDR1 is MDHEN and CDR2 SYDVKM. The CDR3 has 12 amino acids. The V end was cut by 5 bases, the J end by 3 bases, with 6 bases between. CDR3 nucleotide sequence: TGTGCCAGCAGTGGCTTGACAGATACGCAGTATTTT. Amino acid sequence: CASSGLTDTQYF.

The chain carries TRBV29-1 and TRBJ1-1, with 7 bases aligning to TRBD1. J gave up 1 base and V 5 bases, and 4 bases lay outside the gene matches. Germline CDR1 and CDR2: SQVTM and ANQGSEA. CDR3 length: 13 residues. Written as DNA, the CDR3 is TGCAGCGTTCCGTGGACAGGGAACACTGAAGCTTTCTTT. Amino acid sequence: CSVPWTGNTEAFF.

This clonotype was counted between two and nine times. The chain is built from TRBV18 and TRBJ2-7; 10 nucleotides match TRBD1. The germline V gene encodes CDR1 KGHSH and CDR2 LQKENI. Trimming took 4 bases from V and 6 from J; bases not matched to a gene: 6. This CDR3 comprises 14 residues. This CDR3 reads CASSRGQGGPEQYF. CDR3 nucleotides: TGTGCCAGCTCACGCGGACAGGGGGGCCCCGAGCAGTACTTC.

The chain has TRBV28 and TRBJ2-4, with TRBD1 matching 7 bases. V lost 2 bases to trimming and J lost 7 bases; unmatched junction nucleotides: 5. CDR3 length: 14 residues. Germline CDR1 and CDR2: MDHEN and SYDVKM. DNA of the CDR3: TGTGCCAGCAGTTTACACGTACAGGGGAACATTCAGTACTTC. This sequence encodes CASSLHVQGNIQYF. Together with reference TRBV28 and TRBJ2-4, the CDR3 gives the full variable domain: DVKVTQSSRYLVKRTGEKVFLECVQDMDHENMFWYRQDPGLGLRLIYFSYDVKMKEKGDIPEGYSVSREKKERFSLILESASTNQTSMYLCASSLHVQGNIQYFGAGTRLSVL.

This clonotype was seen more than once but under ten times. This rearrangement joins TRBV20-1 to TRBJ2-7; 7 nucleotides align to TRBD2. Germline trimming cut 4 bases from V and 0 bases from J; bases unmatched to any gene: 6. The germline V gene has CDR1 DFQATT and CDR2 SNEGSKA (reference sequence). CDR3 length: 14 amino acids. CDR3 nucleotide sequence: TGCAGTGCTATTACGTCGGGAGGCTCCTACGAGCAGTACTTC. Translated: CSAITSGGSYEQYF.

This clonotype appeared many times. The chain links TRBV7-9 to TRBJ2-4; TRBD1 or TRBD2 may be the D gene (5 bases each). Trimming took off 5 bases at V and 7 bases at J, with 18 bases between the two ends. CDR3 size: 15 residues. Germline values: CDR1 SEHNR, CDR2 FQNEAQ (reference sequence). CDR3 in DNA: TGTGCCAGCAGCACCTCGGGGAGCAGGGAGAACATTCAGTACTTC. This gives the protein CASSTSGSRENIQYF.

The J gene is TRBJ2-7, the V gene TRBV12-3 or TRBV12-4, with D perhaps assigned TRBD1 or TRBD2 (5 bases each). Trimming removed 3 bases at V and 4 bases at J, with 16 bases between. CDR3 length: 15 residues. The chain's CDR3 is CASSLSGGRRYEQYF. DNA of the CDR3: TGTGCCAGCAGTTTGAGTGGGGGTAGGCGGTACGAGCAGTACTTC.

This clonotype appeared a few times. V gene TRBV30 combines with J gene TRBJ1-2, with TRBD1 matching 9 bases. The CDR3 is made up of 13 amino acids. The germline V gene has CDR1 GTSNPN and CDR2 SVGIG (reference sequence). V dropped 3 bases and J dropped 4; count of bases not matched to a gene: 3. The CDR3 DNA sequence: TGTGCCTGGAGGACAGGGGGGACCTATGGCTACACCTTC. As protein: CAWRTGGTYGYTF.

The chain recombines TRBV28 with TRBJ1-4, with 9 bases that match TRBD1. The CDR3 extends over 13 amino acids. Germline loops: CDR1 MDHEN, CDR2 SYDVKM. The V and J ends lost 6 bases and 12 bases, in that order; junction bases with no gene match: 8. The CDR3 DNA sequence: TGTGCCAGCAGCCGAGCTAGGACAGGGGAACTGTTTTTT. It encodes CASSRARTGELFF.

This clonotype was picked up many times. The gene calls are TRBV29-1 and TRBJ2-1, with TRBD2 matching over 7 bases. Trimming at V came to 3 bases and at J to 4 bases, leaving 6 bases not matched to a gene. The CDR3 is 14 amino acids. Germline values: CDR1 SQVTM, CDR2 ANQGSEA. This CDR3 reads CSVDLAEVYNEQFF. CDR3 nucleotide sequence: TGCAGCGTTGATCTAGCGGAGGTATACAATGAGCAGTTCTTC.

The chain employs TRBV4-2 and TRBJ2-7; 12 positions agree with TRBD2. V shed 4 bases and J 5 bases; nucleotides not matched to a gene: 9. Germline V gives CDR1 LGHNA, CDR2 YNFKEQ. The CDR3 has 16 amino acids. The CDR3 DNA follows: TGTGCCAGCAGCCTAAAGACAGGACTAGCGGGAAACGAGCAGTACTTC. It codes for CASSLKTGLAGNEQYF.

The table lists this clonotype with many counts. The chain is built from TRBV9 and TRBJ1-2, with 7 positions matching TRBD1. The CDR3 length is 18 residues. V gave up 0 bases and J gave up 1 base; unmatched junction bases: 12. The germline V gene encodes CDR1 SGDLS and CDR2 YYNGEE. In DNA, the CDR3 is TGTGCCAGCAGCGTAGAAGGTATGACAGGGACTGATAACTATGGCTACACCTTC. Its protein is CASSVEGMTGTDNYGYTF.